The 9 T cell receptor beta chains given below trace back to one sample, sequenced in a study of blood T cell repertoires in COVID-19. Some clones are missing from TCRdb's copy, which holds only in-frame ones; the method was immunoSEQ multiplex PCR. The sample holds 20,000 to 25,000 clones, around 90% seen once. Sequenced material: peripheral blood. These receptors originate from a woman in her seventies with active COVID-19.

This clone was counted once. The rearrangement links TRBV3-1 (or the pseudogene TRBV3-2) to TRBJ2-1, with 9 bases lining up with TRBD2. The V and J ends lost 4 bases and 7 bases, in that order; junction bases with no gene match: 8. The CDR3 is 15 residues long. CDR1 and CDR2 from the germline V gene are LGHDT and YNNKEL (reference sequence). The CDR3 DNA follows: TGTGCCAGCAGCCTCCGGGGGACTAGCAAGAATGAGCAGTTCTTC. As protein: CASSLRGTSKNEQFF.

This clone was observed a single time. This sequence joins TRBV9 and TRBJ2-7, with TRBD1 matching 11 bases. From germline, CDR1 is SGDLS and CDR2 YYNGEE. V was pared by 4 bases and J by 9 bases, with 9 bases of the junction left unmatched. The CDR3 runs 14 residues. The CDR3 bases are TGTGCCAGCAGCCCTCCGGGACAGGGGGTAAGGCAGTACTTC. Translation gives CASSPPGQGVRQYF.

The CDR3 reads CASSQDPSANYEQYF. DNA of the CDR3: TGTGCCAGCAGCCAAGATCCTAGCGCCAACTACGAGCAGTACTTC. The V gene is TRBV4-2, the J gene TRBJ2-7, with a possible D match to TRBD2 (6 bases). V was clipped by 0 bases and J by 3 bases, with 12 bases between them. The germline gives CDR1 LGHNA, CDR2 YNFKEQ. The CDR3 consists of 15 residues.

The chain employs TRBV10-3 and TRBJ1-4; TRBD1 might be the D (6 bases). The CDR3 spans 13 residues. V gave up 4 bases and J gave up 12 bases, with 15 bases separating them. CDR1 and CDR2 from the germline V gene are ENHRY and SYGVKD. The CDR3 spells CAISADSSRELFF. The CDR3 nucleotides are TGTGCCATCAGTGCGGACAGCAGCCGTGAACTGTTTTTT.

This clone was found a few times. This sequence joins TRBV7-2 and TRBJ2-3, with a weak D call TRBD2 (6 bases). The CDR3 is made up of 15 amino acids. Germline V gene sequence: CDR1 SGHTA, CDR2 FQGNSA. V was cut by 1 base and J by 5 bases, with 13 bases left in between. The CDR3 spells CASSLETRGVDTQYF. The CDR3 DNA reads TGTGCCAGCAGCTTAGAGACTAGAGGGGTAGATACGCAGTATTTT.

The chain combines TRBV5-6 with TRBJ1-1; D ambiguous. The CDR3 runs 11 residues. The germline V gene encodes CDR1 SGHDT and CDR2 YYEEEE. The germline V and J ends were trimmed by 4 bases and 11 bases, with 12 bases remaining between them. The CDR3 nucleotides read TGTGCCAGCAGCCGGCGGGAAGAGGCTTTCTTT. Translating it yields CASSRREEAFF.

The chain carries TRBV11-3 and TRBJ2-3; tentative D call: TRBD1 (5 bases). The CDR3 is made up of 14 amino acids. CDR1 is SGHNT, CDR2 YENEEA, per germline. V lost 4 bases to trimming and J lost 3 bases, with 11 bases between them. The CDR3 spells CASSSGRATDTQYF. Written as DNA, the CDR3 is TGTGCCAGCAGCTCGGGCAGGGCTACAGATACGCAGTATTTT.

This chain uses TRBV5-8 with TRBJ1-3; 9 bases are shared with TRBD1. J gave up 4 bases and V 4 bases, and 6 bases lay outside the gene matches. Germline V gene sequence: CDR1 SGHTS, CDR2 YDEGEE. CDR3 size: 15 residues. The CDR3 bases are TGTGCCAGCAGCCGCCGGGACAGGGCAGGAAACACCATATATTTT. Translation: CASSRRDRAGNTIYF. Full variable domain (missing parts from reference TRBV5-8 and TRBJ1-3): EAGVTQSPTHLIKTRGQQATLRCSPISGHTSVYWYQQALGLGLQFLLWYDEGEERNRGNFPPRFSGRQFPNYSSELNVNALELEDSALYLCASSRRDRAGNTIYFGEGSWLTVV.

V is TRBV27 and J is TRBJ1-2; 12 bases fit TRBD1. With V trimmed by 2 bases and J by 4 bases, 8 bases remained unmatched. Germline V CDR1 and CDR2: MNHEY, SMNVEV (reference sequence). This CDR3 is built from 17 residues. The CDR3 nucleotides read TGTGCCAGCAGTTTACGGGGACAGGGGGCTCACCCCTATGGCTACACCTTC. It translates to CASSLRGQGAHPYGYTF.